The following is a TCR beta chain sequence with its context. Its matching antigen is unknown. With the Oncomine TCR Beta short-read assay, DNA from cultured CD4+ T cells was sequenced. Using the QIAamp micro DNA kit, genomic DNA was extracted from the CD4+ T cells that had been cultured. TCRdb independently ran MiXCR on the PCR reads; one entry per CDR3 protein. The sample has thousands of distinct CDR3 sequences; about three quarters are singletons. Trimming shortened V by 0 bases and J by 0 bases, and 13 bases separated the two germline ends. Germline CDR1 and CDR2: SGHRS and YFSETQ. CDR3 size: 17 residues. The data belong to a study of vaccination and CD4 T cells after COVID-19. For the study at large: Investigators stimulated cells with overlapping spike peptides drawn from SARS-CoV-2, HCoV-NL63, HCoV-OC43 and HCoV-229E.

Treatment given: roughly ten-day PBMC culture with coronavirus spike peptide pools or control peptides (ViraFEST assay). Expansion of antigen-specific T cells with peptide pools by ViraFEST preceded sequencing of TCRs. Sequencing used CD4+ T cells from blood, cultured in vitro. This clonotype originated in a human donor who had recovered from COVID-19. V gene TRBV5-1 combines with J gene TRBJ2-4; D is ambiguous. The CDR3 here is CASSLGVAELAKNIQYF. The CDR3 coding sequence is TGCGCCAGCAGCTTGGGAGTTGCGGAACTAGCCAAAAACATTCAGTACTTC.